This entry is about one TCR beta chain. The sample belongs to a study of OX40 agonist ivuxolimab in advanced cancers. In the study overall: Partial responses occurred in three patients (one hepatocellular carcinoma, two cutaneous melanoma).

It was autoimmune disease history or systemic immunosuppression that excluded patients. The CDR3 is 18 amino acids. Per germline, CDR1 MDHEN and CDR2 SYDVKM. Trimming at V came to 5 bases and at J to 6 bases, leaving 20 bases not matched to a gene. Profiled with immunoSEQ multiplex PCR; TCRdb holds only in-frame clones, not every one. The sample consists of some 25,000 clones, 86% of them appearing once. The V call is TRBV28, the J call TRBJ1-2; 8 bases fit TRBD1. The source was CD4+ or CD8+ T cells sorted from blood, collected in a trial of the OX40 agonist ivuxolimab. The TCR was taken from an adult with an advanced solid tumor such as melanoma, head and neck, liver or kidney cancer. DNA of the CDR3: TGTGCCAGCAGTCCCGGCTTTGAAGGACAGGGACTCCTACATGGCTACACCTTC. Its protein product is CASSPGFEGQGLLHGYTF.